This T cell receptor beta chain was obtained from a study of blood T cell repertoires in COVID-19. The overall study: From the United States, Italy and Spain came samples of acute and convalescent COVID-19. Sample material is recorded as cDNA or gDNA derived from T cells, B-cell-depleted T cells, or PBMCs.

In the authors' methods: Reference gene primers were amplified, and this amplification served to estimate nucleated cell counts. Generated by immunoSEQ multiplex PCR, the TCRdb table keeps only in-frame clones and is missing some. D and trimming were read from the DNA, whereas the V and J calls and clone size are those reported in that table. The sample holds 30,000 to 35,000 clones; about 93% are singletons and the top ten take 5.2%. The CDR3 covers 13 residues. With 8 bases removed from V and 0 bases from J, the gap between germline ends came to 11 bases. Germline V gene sequence: CDR1 MNHEY, CDR2 SMNVEV (reference sequence).

The sample consisted of peripheral blood. The chain couples TRBV27 to TRBJ2-7; D is possibly TRBD1 (6 bases). This TCR was recovered from a human donor in a cohort sampled during active COVID-19. The CDR3 loop is CASGTSNSYEQYF. The CDR3 DNA reads as TGTGCCAGCGGGACATCTAACTCCTACGAGCAGTACTTC.